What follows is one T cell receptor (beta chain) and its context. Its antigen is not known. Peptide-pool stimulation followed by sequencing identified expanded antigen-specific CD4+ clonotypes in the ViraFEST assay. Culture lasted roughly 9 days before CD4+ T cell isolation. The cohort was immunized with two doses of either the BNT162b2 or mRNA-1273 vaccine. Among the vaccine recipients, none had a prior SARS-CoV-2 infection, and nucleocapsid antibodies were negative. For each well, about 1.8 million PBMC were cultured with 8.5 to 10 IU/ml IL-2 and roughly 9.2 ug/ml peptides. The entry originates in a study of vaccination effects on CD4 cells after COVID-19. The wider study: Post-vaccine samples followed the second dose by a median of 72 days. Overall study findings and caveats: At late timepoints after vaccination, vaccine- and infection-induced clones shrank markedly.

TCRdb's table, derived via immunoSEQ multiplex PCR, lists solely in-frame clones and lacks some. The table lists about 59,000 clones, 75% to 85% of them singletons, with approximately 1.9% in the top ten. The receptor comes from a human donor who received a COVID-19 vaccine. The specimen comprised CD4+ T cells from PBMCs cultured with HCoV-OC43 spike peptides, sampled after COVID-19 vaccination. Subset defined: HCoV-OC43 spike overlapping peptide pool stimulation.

The CDR3 coding sequence is TGTGCCACCAGCAGTCATGCCGGGGGGGTGACAGATACGCAGTATTTT. As protein: CATSSHAGGVTDTQYF. The chain recombines TRBV15 with TRBJ2-3, with TRBD2 identical over 8 bases. The V gene's germline CDR1 is LNHNV and CDR2 YYDKDF (reference sequence). The CDR3 covers 16 residues. V was clipped by 3 bases and J by 3 bases; unmatched bases: 8.